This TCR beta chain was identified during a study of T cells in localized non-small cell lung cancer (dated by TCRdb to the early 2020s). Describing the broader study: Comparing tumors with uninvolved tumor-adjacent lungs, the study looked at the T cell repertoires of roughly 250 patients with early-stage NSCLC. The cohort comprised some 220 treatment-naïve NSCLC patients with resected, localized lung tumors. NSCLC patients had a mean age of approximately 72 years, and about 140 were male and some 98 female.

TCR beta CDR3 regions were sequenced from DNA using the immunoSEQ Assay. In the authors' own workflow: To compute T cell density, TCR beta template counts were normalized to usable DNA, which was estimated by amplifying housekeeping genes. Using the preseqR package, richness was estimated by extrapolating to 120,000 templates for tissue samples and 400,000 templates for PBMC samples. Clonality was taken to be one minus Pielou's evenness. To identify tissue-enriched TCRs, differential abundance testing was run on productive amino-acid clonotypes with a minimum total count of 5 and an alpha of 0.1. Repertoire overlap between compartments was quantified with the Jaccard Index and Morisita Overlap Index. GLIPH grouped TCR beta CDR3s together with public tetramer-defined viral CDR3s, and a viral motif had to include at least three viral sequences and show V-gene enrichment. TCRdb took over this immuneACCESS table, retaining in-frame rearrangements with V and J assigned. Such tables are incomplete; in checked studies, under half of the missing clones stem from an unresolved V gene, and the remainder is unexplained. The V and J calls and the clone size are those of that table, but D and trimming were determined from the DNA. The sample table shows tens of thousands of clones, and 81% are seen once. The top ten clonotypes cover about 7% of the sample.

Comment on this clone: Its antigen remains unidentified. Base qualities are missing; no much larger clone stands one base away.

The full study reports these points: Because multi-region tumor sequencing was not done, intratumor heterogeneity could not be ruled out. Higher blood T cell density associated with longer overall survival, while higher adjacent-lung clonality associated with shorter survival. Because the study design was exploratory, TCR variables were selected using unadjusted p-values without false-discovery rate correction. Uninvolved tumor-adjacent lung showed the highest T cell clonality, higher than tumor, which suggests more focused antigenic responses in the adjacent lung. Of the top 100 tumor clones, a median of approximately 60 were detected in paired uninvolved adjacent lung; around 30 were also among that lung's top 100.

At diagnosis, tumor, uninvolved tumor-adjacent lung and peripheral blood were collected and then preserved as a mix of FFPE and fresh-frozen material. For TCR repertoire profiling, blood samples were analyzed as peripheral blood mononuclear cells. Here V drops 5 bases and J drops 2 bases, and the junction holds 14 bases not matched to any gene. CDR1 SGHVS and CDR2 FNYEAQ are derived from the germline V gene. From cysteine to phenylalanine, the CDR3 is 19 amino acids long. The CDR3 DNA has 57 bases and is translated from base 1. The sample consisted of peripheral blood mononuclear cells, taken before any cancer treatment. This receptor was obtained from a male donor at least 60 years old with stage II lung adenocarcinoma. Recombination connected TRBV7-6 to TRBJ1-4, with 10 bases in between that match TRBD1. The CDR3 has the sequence CASSPVLGGQGDTNEKLFF. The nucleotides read TGTGCCAGCAGCCCAGTCCTGGGCGGACAGGGGGATACTAATGAAAAACTGTTTTTT.